This is a list of T cell receptor beta chains from one sample in a study of OX40 agonist ivuxolimab in advanced cancers. Measured with immunoSEQ multiplex PCR; TCRdb has only the in-frame clones, and not every one. Among about 82,000 clones listed, 88% were seen once. Here the sequenced sample was CD4+ or CD8+ T cells sorted from blood, taken in a trial of the OX40 agonist ivuxolimab. Receptors were obtained from an adult with an advanced solid tumor such as melanoma, head and neck, liver or kidney cancer. CDR3s leave out the opening cysteine and the closing phenylalanine or tryptophan. Fields, in order: clone size, J gene, V gene, CDR3 protein. Size is stated for part of the rows, as once, few or many counts, or as a class when the clone is expanded.

>-|TRBJ2-2|TRBV30
ARQAGSNTGELF
>-|TRBJ2-1|TRBV4-1
ASSQPTSYNEQF
>-|TRBJ2-2|TRBV7-2
ASSLGRSGAGELF
>-|TRBJ1-3|TRBV12-5
ASGPAPGTESSGNTIY
>few|TRBJ2-7|TRBV18
ASSLGTSGRSEQY
>-|TRBJ2-2|TRBV18
ASSPSGGANTGELF
>-|TRBJ1-1|TRBV28
ASSHRSGWDTEAF
>-|TRBJ2-3|TRBV7-9
ASSRGLAASTDTQY
>-|TRBJ2-3|TRBV30
AWRAGTGDWDTQY
>-|TRBJ2-5|TRBV5-4
ASSWNRDRARETQY
>once|TRBJ2-2|TRBV19
ASRTSGGDTGELF
>once|TRBJ2-2|TRBV6-4
ASQREADTGELF
>-|TRBJ1-1|TRBV18
ASSPTGLTEAF
>-|TRBJ2-3|TRBV7-3
ASSPHRGGGTDTQY
>-|TRBJ2-7|TRBV11-1
ASSQLAGGSYEQY
>-|TRBJ2-7|TRBV5-4
ASSLDDYEQY
>-|TRBJ2-7|TRBV28
ASRGDREGYEQY
>-|TRBJ2-2|TRBV28
ASSQGQGAGGELF
>once|TRBJ2-1|TRBV5-1
ASSFQSWNNEQF
>-|TRBJ2-1|TRBV5-6
ASRALGGSSYNEQF
>-|TRBJ1-2|TRBV5-1
ASSRPLGGDGYT
>-|TRBJ1-5|TRBV18
ASSPGTGENQPQH
>-|TRBJ2-7|TRBV29-1
SVGRSYEQY
>-|TRBJ1-2|TRBV9
ASSVGTGGQGYT
>-|TRBJ2-3|TRBV18
ASSPGLAGALNTQY
>-|TRBJ2-2|TRBV21-1
ASSPQTSGRFRGELF
>few|TRBJ2-3|TRBV7-6
ASSLRGSDTQY
>-|TRBJ2-1|TRBV7-9
AGGTPSYNEQF
>-|TRBJ1-4|TRBV30
AWSDVGALVGEKLF
>-|TRBJ1-4|TRBV19
ASSISRGETYEKLF
>-|TRBJ1-5|TRBV30
AWRSWGNSNQPQH
>-|TRBJ2-7|TRBV7-8
ASSLGLNYEQY
>-|TRBJ2-3|TRBV18
ASSPLGGQSTDTQY
>-|TRBJ2-1|TRBV7-8
ASSYRTGYNEQF
>-|TRBJ1-2|TRBV28
ASSFDRNYGYT
>-|TRBJ2-2|TRBV5-4
ASSPGQVDTGELF
>-|TRBJ2-3|TRBV18
ASSQLAEYTDTQY
>-|TRBJ2-7|TRBV28
ASRERGGRYEQY
>-|TRBJ2-3|TRBV5-1
ASSRGEGLNTQY
>-|TRBJ2-3|TRBV29-1
SVRVQTTDTQY
>-|TRBJ2-7|TRBV7-8
ASSLGQGNYEQY
>-|TRBJ2-2|TRBV9
ASSALTSSGELF
>-|TRBJ2-1|TRBV5-4
ASSHTNEQF
>-|TRBJ1-3|TRBV28
ASTLNTGLGNTIY
>few|TRBJ2-7|TRBV6-6
ASSYSNGEQY
>-|TRBJ2-7|TRBV7-3
ASSSTSGPSYEQY
>-|TRBJ2-3|TRBV20-1
SARLSDTQY
>once|TRBJ1-2|TRBV7-2
ASSLGQGSYGYT